This T cell receptor (beta chain) was sequenced during a study of cytomegalovirus exposure and HLA in healthy donors. This CDR3 has 19 amino acids. V shed 0 bases and J 5 bases; nucleotides not matched to a gene: 14. CDR1 MRHNA and CDR2 SNTAGT come from the germline V gene. The primer mix had 60 Vbeta and 13 Jbeta primers. The assay was immunoSEQ multiplex PCR, and TCRdb's table has in-frame clones only and misses some. The sample holds 150,000 to 200,000 clones, 70% to 80% seen once. The TCR comes from a woman in her twenties or thirties in good health and CMV-seropositive. The J gene is TRBJ2-5, the V gene TRBV6-4; 11 nucleotides agree with TRBD1. The sequencing sample was made of PBMCs. CDR3 protein: CASSDSSRGQGAPWETQYF. CDR3 in DNA: TGTGCCAGCAGTGACTCGAGTCGCGGACAGGGGGCACCGTGGGAGACCCAGTACTTC.